This paragraph covers one T cell receptor (beta chain) sequence. Each CDR3 protein is one row after TCRdb ran MiXCR on the 5' RACE reads. Counted here are 470,000 or so distinct CDR3 sequences, around a sixth occurring once; the ten biggest clones make up over 9%. The source of the sample is a study of T-cell memory formation after mild COVID-19. The length of the CDR3 is 14 residues. V lost 6 bases, J lost 0 bases, and 11 bases lay in between. The TCR was taken from an adult woman who had mild COVID-19 (a few samples of this study predate the infection). Cell type and time point are not known. The chain recombines TRBV12-3 or TRBV12-4 with TRBJ1-1; D not resolved. Specimen: PBMCs or a T cell subset sorted from them (not recorded which). Here the CDR3 DNA reads TGTGCCAGCAGCCGGTTAGGATTGAACACTGAAGCTTTCTTT. Translation: CASSRLGLNTEAFF.